This T cell receptor beta chain was captured by sequencing in a study of blood T cell repertoires in COVID-19 (dated by TCRdb to 2019 to 2021). For the wider study: Collaborator samples came from the United States, Italy and Spain and covered acute and convalescent phases of COVID-19. Where available, HLA class I and class II types were taken from metadata supplied by the sample provider and were not determined by assay-based typing. A freely available public database, intended as a resource for researchers studying the immune response to SARS-CoV-2, is where the repertoires were released. The samples were drawn from two sources: the first 160 participants of the ongoing ImmuneRACE study, and over 1,000 subjects contributed by 6 global collaborators. The prospective study material was composed of cDNA or gDNA derived from T cells, B-cell-depleted T cells, or PBMCs. Deeply sampled blood TCRbeta repertoires from subjects exposed to, actively infected with, or recovered from COVID-19 were included in the dataset. The sample metadata nearly always contained a de-identified subject ID, COVID-19 status, age in years and sex.

Each collaborating institution followed its own protocols to collect whole blood in K2EDTA tubes. Collaborator samples were shipped for TCRbeta analysis as frozen whole blood, isolated PBMCs, or DNA extracted from either sample type. The count of this clone is one. Its antigen remains unidentified. Per-base qualities were not stored, and no clone one base away is much larger. Results the study describes overall, beyond this receptor: How much clinical and demographic metadata was included differed by source and by participant, and the metadata was provided uncurated.

V lost 4 bases and J lost 4 bases, and the count of bases not matched to a germline gene is 7. From the germline V gene (reference sequence), CDR1 is LGHDT and CDR2 is YNNKEL. The CDR3 measures 16 amino acids from cysteine to phenylalanine. Left in the record is the CDR3 DNA by itself, 48 bases read in frame from the first base. The immunoSEQ Assay, a bias-controlled multiplex PCR, was used to amplify TCRbeta CDR3 regions from genomic DNA. Regarding the original processing steps: Within the assay, amplification of reference gene primers was used to estimate how many nucleated cells each sample contained. Sequence reads were collapsed and filtered to measure the absolute abundance of every unique TCRbeta CDR3 rearrangement. For each sample, productive Simpson clonality was calculated as the square root of Simpson's diversity index over productive rearrangements. The table was pulled from immuneACCESS by TCRdb, which kept in-frame rearrangements only. Such tables lose some clones; where checked, under half of the loss comes from unresolved V genes, and the rest has no known cause. D and trimming were read from the DNA, whereas the V and J calls and clone size are those reported in that table. For this sample the table gives some 150,000 clones, of which approximately 90% were detected only once. The ten most abundant clones make up roughly 15% of the sample.

The chain couples TRBV3-1 (or the pseudogene TRBV3-2) to TRBJ1-4; TRBD1 aligns with 9 central bases. The sequence was collected from a woman aged 35 to 49 with acute or convalescent COVID-19. Sequences were obtained from peripheral blood. The CDR3 in this case is CASSRTGVLVNEKLFF. The DNA is as follows: TGTGCCAGCAGCCGGACAGGGGTTCTTGTTAATGAAAAACTGTTTTTT.